The source of this TCR beta chain is a study of T cells in Graves' hyperthyroidism and ophthalmopathy. The CDR3 regions of TCR beta were amplified from RNA transcripts. HTBI primers were used for first-round RT-PCR of the TCR CDR3. TCRdb analysed the multiplex PCR reads with MiXCR anew, one entry per CDR3 protein. The sample has about 720,000 distinct CDR3 sequences; about a sixth are singletons. V was shortened by 7 bases and J by 2 bases, with 19 bases between the two germline ends. The CDR3 contains 16 residues. The germline V gene encodes CDR1 SEHNR and CDR2 FQNEAQ (reference sequence). The chain has TRBV7-9 and TRBJ2-3; D is possibly TRBD2 (6 bases). The receptor was isolated from a man in his late teens or twenties with Graves' hyperthyroidism. Sequencing was performed on blood. CDR3 protein: CASTPRIRETTDTQYF. The CDR3 nucleotides read TGTGCCAGCACCCCCCGGATCCGGGAGACCACAGATACGCAGTATTTT.